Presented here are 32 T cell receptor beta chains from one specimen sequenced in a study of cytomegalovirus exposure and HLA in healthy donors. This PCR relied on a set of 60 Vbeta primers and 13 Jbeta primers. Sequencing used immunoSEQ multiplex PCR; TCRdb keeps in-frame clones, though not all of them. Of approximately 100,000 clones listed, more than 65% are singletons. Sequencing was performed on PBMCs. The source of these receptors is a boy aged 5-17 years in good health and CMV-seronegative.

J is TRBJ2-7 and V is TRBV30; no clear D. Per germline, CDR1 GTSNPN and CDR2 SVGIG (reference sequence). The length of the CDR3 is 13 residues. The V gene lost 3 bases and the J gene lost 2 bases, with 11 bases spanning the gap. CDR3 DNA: TGTGCCTGGAGGGAGTGGCACACCTACGAGCAGTACTTC. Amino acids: CAWREWHTYEQYF.

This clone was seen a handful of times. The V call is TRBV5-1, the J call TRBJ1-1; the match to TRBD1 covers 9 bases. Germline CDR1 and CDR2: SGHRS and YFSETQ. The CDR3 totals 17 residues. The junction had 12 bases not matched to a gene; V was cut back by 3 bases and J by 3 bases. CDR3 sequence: CASSSKGGTGRYTEAFF. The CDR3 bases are TGCGCCAGCAGCTCGAAGGGTGGGACAGGGAGGTACACTGAAGCTTTCTTT.

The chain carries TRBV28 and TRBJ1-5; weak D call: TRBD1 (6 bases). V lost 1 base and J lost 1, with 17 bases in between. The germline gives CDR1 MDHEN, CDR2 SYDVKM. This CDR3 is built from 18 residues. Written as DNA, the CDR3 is TGTGCCAGCAGTTTATCAATGCCAGGGGCTTTGAGCAATCAGCCCCAGCATTTT. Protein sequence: CASSLSMPGALSNQPQHF.

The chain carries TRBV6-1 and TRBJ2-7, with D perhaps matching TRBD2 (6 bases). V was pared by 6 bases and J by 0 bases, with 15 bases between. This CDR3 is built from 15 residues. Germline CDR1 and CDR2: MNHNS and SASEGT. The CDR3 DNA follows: TGTGCCAGCAGGAAACTGGGACTTACCTCCTACGAGCAGTACTTC. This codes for CASRKLGLTSYEQYF.

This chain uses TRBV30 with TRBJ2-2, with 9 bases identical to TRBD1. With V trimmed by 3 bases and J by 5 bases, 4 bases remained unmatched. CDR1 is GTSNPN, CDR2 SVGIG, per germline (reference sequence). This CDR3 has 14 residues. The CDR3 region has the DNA TGTGCCTGGAGGTCGACAGGGGGGACCGGGGAGCTGTTTTTT. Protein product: CAWRSTGGTGELFF.

The chain's CDR3 is CAWSRGISAYEQYF. CDR3 sequence (DNA): TGTGCCTGGAGTCGCGGGATATCGGCCTACGAGCAGTACTTC. The V call is TRBV30, the J call TRBJ2-7, with a tentative D call TRBD2 (6 bases). Trimming removed 2 bases from V and 2 bases from J, with 13 bases in between. CDR3 size: 14 residues. Germline loops: CDR1 GTSNPN, CDR2 SVGIG (reference sequence).

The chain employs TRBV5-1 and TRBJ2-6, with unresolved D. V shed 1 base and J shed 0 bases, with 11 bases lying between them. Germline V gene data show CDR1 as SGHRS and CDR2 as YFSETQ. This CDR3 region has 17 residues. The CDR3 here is CASSLSPVDSGANVLTF. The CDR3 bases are TGCGCCAGCAGCTTGTCGCCGGTCGACTCTGGGGCCAACGTCCTGACTTTC.

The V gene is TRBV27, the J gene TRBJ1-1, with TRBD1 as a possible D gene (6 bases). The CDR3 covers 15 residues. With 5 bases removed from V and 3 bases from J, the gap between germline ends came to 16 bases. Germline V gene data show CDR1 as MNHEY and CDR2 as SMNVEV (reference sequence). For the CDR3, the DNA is TGTGCCAGCAGTGTAGTCCAGGGACACGACACTGAAGCTTTCTTT. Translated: CASSVVQGHDTEAFF.

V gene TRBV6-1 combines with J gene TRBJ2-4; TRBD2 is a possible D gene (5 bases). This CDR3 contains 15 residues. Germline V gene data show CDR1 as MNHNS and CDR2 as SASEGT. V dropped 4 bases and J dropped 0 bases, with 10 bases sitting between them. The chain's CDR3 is CASSGERLAKNIQYF. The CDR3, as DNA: TGTGCCAGCAGTGGGGAGAGACTAGCCAAAAACATTCAGTACTTC.

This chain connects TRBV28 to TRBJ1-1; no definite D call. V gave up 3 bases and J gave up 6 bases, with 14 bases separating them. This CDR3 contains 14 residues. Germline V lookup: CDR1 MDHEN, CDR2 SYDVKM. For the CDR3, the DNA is TGTGCCAGCAGTTTGAGATCAACAGCGGCTGAAGCTTTCTTT. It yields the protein CASSLRSTAAEAFF.

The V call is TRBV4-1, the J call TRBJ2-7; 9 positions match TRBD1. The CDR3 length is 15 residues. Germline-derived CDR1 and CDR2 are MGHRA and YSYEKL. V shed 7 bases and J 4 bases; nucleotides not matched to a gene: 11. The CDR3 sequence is CASNNPGQGLYEQYF. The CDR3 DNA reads TGCGCCAGCAACAATCCGGGACAGGGATTGTACGAGCAGTACTTC.

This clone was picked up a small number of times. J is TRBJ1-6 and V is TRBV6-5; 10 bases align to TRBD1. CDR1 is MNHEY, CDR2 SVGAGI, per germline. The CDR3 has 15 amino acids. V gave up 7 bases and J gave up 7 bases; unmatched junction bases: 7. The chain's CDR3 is CASNPRGQGNSPLHF. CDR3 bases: TGTGCCAGCAACCCAAGGGGACAGGGGAATTCACCCCTCCACTTT.

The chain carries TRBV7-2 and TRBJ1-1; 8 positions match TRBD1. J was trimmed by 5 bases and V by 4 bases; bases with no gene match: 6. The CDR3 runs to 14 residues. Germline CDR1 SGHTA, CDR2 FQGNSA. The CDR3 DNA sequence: TGTGCCAGCAGCTATTCACGACAGGGGACTGAAGCTTTCTTT. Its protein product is CASSYSRQGTEAFF.

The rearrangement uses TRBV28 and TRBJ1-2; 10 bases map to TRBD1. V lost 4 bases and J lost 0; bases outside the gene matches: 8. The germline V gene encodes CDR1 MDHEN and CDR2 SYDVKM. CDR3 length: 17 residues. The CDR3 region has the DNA TGTGCCAGCAGTTACCGGGACAGGGGAAAGCCTAACTATGGCTACACCTTC. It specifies CASSYRDRGKPNYGYTF.

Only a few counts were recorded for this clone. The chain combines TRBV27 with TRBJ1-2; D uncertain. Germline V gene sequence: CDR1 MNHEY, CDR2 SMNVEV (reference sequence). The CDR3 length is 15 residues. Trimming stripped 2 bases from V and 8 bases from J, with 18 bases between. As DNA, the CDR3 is TGTGCCAGCAGTTTAGGAGGGATACAACGTTGGGGCTACACCTTC. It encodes CASSLGGIQRWGYTF.

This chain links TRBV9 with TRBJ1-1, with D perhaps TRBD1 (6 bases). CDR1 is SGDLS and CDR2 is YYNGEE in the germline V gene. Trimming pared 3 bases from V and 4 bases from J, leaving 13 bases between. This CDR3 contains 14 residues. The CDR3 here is CASSAGGLGTEAFF. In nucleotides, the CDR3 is TGTGCCAGCAGCGCGGGGGGGCTCGGCACTGAAGCTTTCTTT.

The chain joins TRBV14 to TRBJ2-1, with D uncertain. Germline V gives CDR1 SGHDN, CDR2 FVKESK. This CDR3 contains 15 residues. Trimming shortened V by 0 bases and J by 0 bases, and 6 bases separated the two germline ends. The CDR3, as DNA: TGTGCCAGCAGCCAAGAGGAGAGCTCCTACAATGAGCAGTTCTTC. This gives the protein CASSQEESSYNEQFF.

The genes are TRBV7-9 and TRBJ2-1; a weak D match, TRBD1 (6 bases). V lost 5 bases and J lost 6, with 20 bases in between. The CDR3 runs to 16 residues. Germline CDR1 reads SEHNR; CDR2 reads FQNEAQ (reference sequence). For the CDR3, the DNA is TGTGCCAGCAGCCGTCCAACAGGGAACCCCGTCAATGAGCAGTTCTTC. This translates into CASSRPTGNPVNEQFF.

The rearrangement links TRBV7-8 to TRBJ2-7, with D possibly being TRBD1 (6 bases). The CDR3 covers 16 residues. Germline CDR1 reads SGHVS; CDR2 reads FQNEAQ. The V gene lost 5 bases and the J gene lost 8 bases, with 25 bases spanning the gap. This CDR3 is CASSLRQERGLRKQYF. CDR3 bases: TGTGCCAGCAGCCTCCGACAGGAGAGGGGTCTTCGTAAGCAGTACTTC.

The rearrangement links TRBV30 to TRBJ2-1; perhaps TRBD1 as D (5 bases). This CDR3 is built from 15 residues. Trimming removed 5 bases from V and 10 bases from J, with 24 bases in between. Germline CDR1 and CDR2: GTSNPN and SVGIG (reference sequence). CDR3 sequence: CAWWRKGHVKREQFF. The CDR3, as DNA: TGTGCCTGGTGGCGAAAGGGGCACGTAAAAAGGGAGCAGTTCTTC.

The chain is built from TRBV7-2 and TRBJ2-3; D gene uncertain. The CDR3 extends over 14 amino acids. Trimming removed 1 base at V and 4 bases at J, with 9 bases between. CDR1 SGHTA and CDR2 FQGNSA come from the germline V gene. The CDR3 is CASSLGSRADTQYF. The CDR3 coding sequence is TGTGCCAGCAGCTTAGGGTCCCGGGCAGATACGCAGTATTTT.

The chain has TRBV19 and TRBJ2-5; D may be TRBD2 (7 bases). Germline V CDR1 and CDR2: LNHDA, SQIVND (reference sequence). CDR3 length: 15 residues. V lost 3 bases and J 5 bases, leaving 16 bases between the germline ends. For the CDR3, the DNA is TGTGCCAGTAGTATCGGAGGGGGGGCCGGGGAGACCCAGTACTTC. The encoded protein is CASSIGGGAGETQYF.

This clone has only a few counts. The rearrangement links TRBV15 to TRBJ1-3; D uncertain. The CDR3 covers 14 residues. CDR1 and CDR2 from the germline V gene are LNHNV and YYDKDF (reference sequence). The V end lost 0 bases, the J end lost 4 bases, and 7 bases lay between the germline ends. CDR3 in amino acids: CATSRETPGNTIYF. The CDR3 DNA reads TGTGCCACCAGCAGAGAGACACCGGGAAACACCATATATTTT. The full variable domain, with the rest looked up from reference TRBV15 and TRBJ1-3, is DAMVIQNPRYQVTQFGKPVTLSCSQTLNHNVMYWYQQKSSQAPKLLFHYYDKDFNNEADTPDNFQSRRPNTSFCFLDIRSPGLGDTAMYLCATSRETPGNTIYFGEGSWLTVV.

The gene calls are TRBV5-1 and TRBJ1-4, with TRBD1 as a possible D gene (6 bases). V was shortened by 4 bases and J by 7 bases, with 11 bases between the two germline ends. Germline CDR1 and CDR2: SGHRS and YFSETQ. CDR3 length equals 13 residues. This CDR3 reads CASSRDIREKLFF. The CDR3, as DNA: TGCGCCAGCAGCAGGGACATACGTGAAAAACTGTTTTTT. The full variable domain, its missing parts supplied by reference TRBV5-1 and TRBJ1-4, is KAGVTQTPRYLIKTRGQQVTLSCSPISGHRSVSWYQQTPGQGLQFLFEYFSETQRNKGNFPGRFSGRQFSNSRSEMNVSTLELGDSALYLCASSRDIREKLFFGSGTQLSVL.

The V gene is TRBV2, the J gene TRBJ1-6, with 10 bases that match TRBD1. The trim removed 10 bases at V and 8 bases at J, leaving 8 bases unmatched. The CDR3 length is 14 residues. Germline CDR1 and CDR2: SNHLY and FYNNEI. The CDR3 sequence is CATTDRGLDSPLHF. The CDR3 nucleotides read TGTGCCACTACGGACAGGGGGTTGGATTCACCCCTCCACTTT. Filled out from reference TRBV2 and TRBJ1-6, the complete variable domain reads EPEVTQTPSHQVTQMGQEVILRCVPISNHLYFYWYRQILGQKVEFLVSFYNNEISEKSEIFDDQFSVERPDGSNFTLKIRSTKLEDSAMYFCATTDRGLDSPLHFGNGTRLTVT.

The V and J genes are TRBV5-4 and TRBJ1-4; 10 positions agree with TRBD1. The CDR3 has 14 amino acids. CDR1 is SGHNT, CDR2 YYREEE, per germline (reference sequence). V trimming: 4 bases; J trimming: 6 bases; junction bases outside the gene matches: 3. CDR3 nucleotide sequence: TGTGCCAGCAGCCCCGGGACAGGGGATGAAAAACTGTTTTTT. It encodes CASSPGTGDEKLFF.

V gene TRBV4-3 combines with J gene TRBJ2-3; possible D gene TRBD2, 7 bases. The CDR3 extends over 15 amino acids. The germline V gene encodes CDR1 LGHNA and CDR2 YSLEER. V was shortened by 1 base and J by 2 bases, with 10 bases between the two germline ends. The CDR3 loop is CASSQARGATDTQYF. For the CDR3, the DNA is TGCGCCAGCAGCCAAGCCCGGGGGGCCACAGATACGCAGTATTTT.

The CDR3 here is CASSVTGGRETQYF. The DNA for the CDR3 is TGTGCCAGCAGCGTGACAGGGGGCCGGGAGACCCAGTACTTC. V is TRBV9 and J is TRBJ2-5, with TRBD1 identical over 10 bases. Germline V gene lookup returns CDR1 SGDLS and CDR2 YYNGEE. The CDR3 covers 14 residues. Losses at the gene ends were 2 bases for V and 5 bases for J; bases not matched to a gene: 3.

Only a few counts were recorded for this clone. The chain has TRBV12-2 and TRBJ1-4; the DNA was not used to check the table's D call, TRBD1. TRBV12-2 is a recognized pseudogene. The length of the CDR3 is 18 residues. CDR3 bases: TGTGCAAGTCGCTTCCCGGACAGGGGAGGGTCTTCTACCGAAAAACTGTTTTTT. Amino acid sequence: CASRFPDRGGSSTEKLFF.

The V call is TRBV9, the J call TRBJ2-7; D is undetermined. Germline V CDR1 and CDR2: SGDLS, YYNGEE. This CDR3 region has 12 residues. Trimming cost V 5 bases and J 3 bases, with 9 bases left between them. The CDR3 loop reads CASSDESYEQYF. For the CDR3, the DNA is TGTGCCAGCAGTGATGAGAGCTACGAGCAGTACTTC.

CDR3 in DNA: TGCGCCAGCAGCCAAGATGAGACAGGAGCTACTGAAGCTTTCTTT. Residues: CASSQDETGATEAFF. The J gene is TRBJ1-1, the V gene TRBV4-3; a possible D gene is TRBD1 (6 bases). V was clipped by 0 bases and J by 5 bases, with 13 bases between them. Per germline, CDR1 LGHNA and CDR2 YSLEER. This CDR3 spans 15 amino acids.

CDR3 DNA: TGTGCCAGCAGCTTCGGGACAGGGGTCACCGGGGAGCTGTTTTTT. Its protein is CASSFGTGVTGELFF. The J gene is TRBJ2-2, the V gene TRBV5-8; 10 bases are shared with TRBD1. CDR3 length: 15 residues. The germline V gene has CDR1 SGHTS and CDR2 YDEGEE. V trimming: 2 bases; J trimming: 4 bases; junction bases outside the gene matches: 2.